The 2 T cell receptor beta chains in this list originate from one sample, sequenced in a study of response to subunit inactivated influenza vaccine. MiXCR was run by TCRdb on the RT-PCR reads, yielding one entry per CDR3 protein. The sample yields more than 600,000 distinct CDR3 sequences, 15% to 20% seen once. The sequencing used PBMCs from blood, collected around 5 days after vaccination. The receptors here all came from a middle-aged man who received an inactivated influenza vaccine.

In this sample, this clonotype turned up once. The chain is built from TRBV21-1 and TRBJ1-5; the table's D call of TRBD1 was not tested on the DNA. TRBV21-1 is tagged as a pseudogene. This CDR3 is 18 amino acids long. The DNA of the CDR3 is TGTGCCAGCAGCACCTCGAGGGGGTGCTATGGGGGCAATCAGCCCCAGCATTTT. Its translation is CASSTSRGCYGGNQPQHF.

The chain couples TRBV28 to TRBJ2-5; the D call may be TRBD1 or TRBD2 (7 bases each). V was trimmed by 11 bases and J by 4 bases, leaving 17 bases between them. Per the germline V gene, CDR1 is MDHEN and CDR2 is SYDVKM. The CDR3 runs 13 residues. The CDR3 reads CASRGRARETQYF. The DNA of the CDR3 is TGTGCCTCCAGGGGGAGGGCCAGAGAGACCCAGTACTTC.